This TCR beta chain emerged from a study of blood T cell repertoires in COVID-19 (dated by TCRdb to 2020 to 2021). Regarding the complete study: Collaborator samples came from the United States, Italy and Spain and covered acute and convalescent phases of COVID-19. The prospective study material was composed of cDNA or gDNA derived from T cells, B-cell-depleted T cells, or PBMCs. Subjects who had been exposed to COVID-19, were actively infected with it, or had recovered from it provided the deeply sampled blood TCRbeta repertoires that made up the dataset. The repertoires were made available in a free public database intended to serve as a resource for research on the immune response to SARS-CoV-2. Samples came from the ongoing ImmuneRACE study (first 160 participants) plus 1,254 subjects from 6 global collaborators. A de-identified subject ID, COVID-19 status, age in years and sex were almost always included in the sample metadata. Where available, HLA class I and class II types were taken from metadata supplied by the sample provider and were not determined by assay-based typing. What the research found in general, with its limitations: The amount of clinical and demographic metadata varied by source and participant and was provided uncurated.

The immunoSEQ Assay, a bias-controlled multiplex PCR, was used to amplify TCRbeta CDR3 regions from genomic DNA. Processing in the source paper ran as follows. The number of nucleated cells in each sample was estimated by amplification of reference gene primers within the assay. To quantify the absolute abundance of each unique TCRbeta CDR3 rearrangement, sequence reads were collapsed and filtered. For each sample, productive Simpson clonality was calculated by taking the square root of Simpson's diversity index across productive rearrangements. TCRdb took over this immuneACCESS table, retaining in-frame rearrangements with V and J assigned. Such tables are incomplete; in checked studies, under half of the missing clones stem from an unresolved V gene, and the remainder is unexplained. V and J calls and clone size follow that table, whereas D and trimming were derived from the DNA. The sample includes about 400,000 clones, with around 92% observed a single time. The ten largest clones capture less than 2% of the sample.

CDR1 and CDR2 are drawn from the germline V gene: SQVTM, ANQGSEA. The CDR3, from cysteine to phenylalanine, totals 14 residues. Of the read, only the CDR3 DNA is kept; its 42 bases are in frame from base 1. In the prospective study, participants were about 18 to 95 years old, resided in about two dozen geographic areas of the United States, and were enrolled through a virtual design. In the prospective study, participants were assigned to cohorts based on the clinical history participants reported in a screening survey and a study questionnaire. Recovered participants in ImmuneRACE Cohort 3 were defined as having two consecutive negative NP/OP PCR tests, clearance from a healthcare professional, or resolution of symptoms. Mobile phlebotomists in the prospective study collected whole blood, serum and a nasopharyngeal or oropharyngeal swab from every participant. Participants in the prospective study had the option to provide additional blood draws and questionnaires over a roughly two-month period. Blood samples from the prospective study were shipped frozen or at room temperature prior to DNA extraction.

About this clone: It has no known antigen specificity. One end of the junction fails to match germline, which may point to a read error.

This chain joins TRBV29-1 to TRBJ2-1; the best D guess is TRBD2, with 6 bases matching. Input material: PBMCs or T cells enriched from blood (not recorded which). The receptor's source is a woman aged 25-40 years who had recovered from COVID-19. At the DNA level, the sequence is TGCAGCGGATCTGAGGGAGGCTCCCACAATGAGCAGTTCTTC. It specifies CSGSEGGSHNEQFF.